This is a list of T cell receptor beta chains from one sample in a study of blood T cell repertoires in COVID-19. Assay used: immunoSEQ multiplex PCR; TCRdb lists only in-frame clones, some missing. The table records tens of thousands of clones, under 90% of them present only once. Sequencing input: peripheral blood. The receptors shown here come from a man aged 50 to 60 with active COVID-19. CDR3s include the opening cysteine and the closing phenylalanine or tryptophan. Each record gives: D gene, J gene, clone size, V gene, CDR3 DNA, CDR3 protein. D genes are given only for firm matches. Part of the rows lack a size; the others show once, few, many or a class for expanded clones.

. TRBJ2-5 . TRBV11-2 TGTGCCAGCAGCCTAAATCCGGGACACCTGCAAGAGACCCAGTACTTC CASSLNPGHLQETQYF
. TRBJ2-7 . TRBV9 TGTGCCAGCAGCGTAGAGTGGGGAGACTCCTACGAGCAGTACTTC CASSVEWGDSYEQYF
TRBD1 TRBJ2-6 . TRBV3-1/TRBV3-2 TGTGCCAGCAGATCCGAGACAGGGGTCACTGGGGCCAACGTCCTGACTTTC CASRSETGVTGANVLTF
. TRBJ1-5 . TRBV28 TGTGCCAGCAGATCAGGGGCGCCCAATCAGCCCCAGCATTTT CASRSGAPNQPQHF
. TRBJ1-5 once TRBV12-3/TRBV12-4 TGTGCCAGCAGTTTAACAGGGCGCGGGCCCCAGCATTTT CASSLTGRGPQHF
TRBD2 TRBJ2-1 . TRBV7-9 TGTGCCAGCAGCTTTTCCCCTCTGTTGGCGGGGGAAAGGTTCGATGAGCAGTTCTTC CASSFSPLLAGERFDEQFF
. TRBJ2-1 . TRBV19 TGTGCCAGTAGCGCCAGGGAGGTGGGTGAGCAGTTCTTC CASSAREVGEQFF
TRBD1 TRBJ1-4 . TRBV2 TGTGCCAGCAGTAGGACAGGGGGACGTGAAAAACTGTTTTTT CASSRTGGREKLFF
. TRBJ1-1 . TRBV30 TGTGCCTGGAGTACAGGGATACAGAACACTGAAGCTTTCTTT CAWSTGIQNTEAFF
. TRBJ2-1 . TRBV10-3 TGTGCCATCAGTGAGTATGTCCGCAATGAGCAGTTCTTC CAISEYVRNEQFF
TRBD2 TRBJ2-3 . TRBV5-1 TGCGCCAGCAGCCCCAGGACTAGCGGGAGCACAGATACGCAGTATTTT CASSPRTSGSTDTQYF
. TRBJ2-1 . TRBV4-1 TGCGCCAGCACCAAGAGGGCGGGAAGCCCCTCCTACAATGAGCAGTTCTTC CASTKRAGSPSYNEQFF
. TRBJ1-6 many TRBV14 TGTGCCAGCAGCCAAGAAGGACAAATCCAGCTTAATTCACCCCTCCACTTT CASSQEGQIQLNSPLHF
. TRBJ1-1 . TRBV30 TGTGCCTGGAGGGTTATAGTCGAAGCTTTCTTT CAWRVIVEAFF
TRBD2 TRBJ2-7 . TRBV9 TGTGCCAGCAGCGTAGGGCTAGCGGACTCCTACGAGCAGTACTTC CASSVGLADSYEQYF
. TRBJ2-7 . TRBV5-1 TGCGCCAGCAGCCCCGGTTTAGGGGCATACGAGCAGTACTTC CASSPGLGAYEQYF
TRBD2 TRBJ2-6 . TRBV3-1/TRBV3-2 TGTGCCAGCAGCCCCTCGGGGGGGGTGGCTGGGGCCAACGTCCTGACTTTC CASSPSGGVAGANVLTF
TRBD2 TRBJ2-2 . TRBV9 TGTGCCAGCAGCTCCGGGACTAGCGGAGGGAGGACCGGGGAGCTGTTTTTT CASSSGTSGGRTGELFF
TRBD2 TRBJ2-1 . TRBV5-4 TGTGCCAGCAGCTTGGGGTCTAGCGGGGGGCACAATGAGCAGTTCTTC CASSLGSSGGHNEQFF
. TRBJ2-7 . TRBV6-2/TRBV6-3 TGTGCCAGCAGCTCGCGGAGTTGGGACGAGCAGTACTTC CASSSRSWDEQYF
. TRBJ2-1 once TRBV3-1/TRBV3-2 TGTGCCAGCAGCCAACGTGCGGCCGCGAGGTACAATGAGCAGTTCTTC CASSQRAAARYNEQFF
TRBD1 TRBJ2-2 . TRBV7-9 TGTGCCAGCAGCCCCCGGGACAGAAACACCGGGGAGCTGTTTTTT CASSPRDRNTGELFF
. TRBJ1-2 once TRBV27 TGTGCCAGCAGCCGGGACAACGTCTATGGCTACACCTTC CASSRDNVYGYTF
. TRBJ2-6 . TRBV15 TGTGCCACCAGCCGAGGACTGCCCCTATCTGGGGCCAACGTCCTGACTTTC CATSRGLPLSGANVLTF
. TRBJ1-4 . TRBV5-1 TGCGCCAGCAGCTCCCAGGGAAACGCTAATGAAAAACTGTTTTTT CASSSQGNANEKLFF
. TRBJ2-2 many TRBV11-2 TGTGCCAGCAGCTTAGCAGAGACAAGGCCTACCGGGGAGCTGTTTTTT CASSLAETRPTGELFF
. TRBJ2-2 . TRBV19 TGTGCCAGTAGTATAGGCGGAGACACCGGGGAGCTGTTTTTT CASSIGGDTGELFF
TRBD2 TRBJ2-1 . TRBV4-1 TGCGCCAGCAATCTCGCGGGGGGCGGTGAGCAGTTCTTC CASNLAGGGEQFF
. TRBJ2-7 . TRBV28 TGTGCCAGCAGTTTATGGCCGACAGGCACGTCCTACGAGCAGTACTTC CASSLWPTGTSYEQYF